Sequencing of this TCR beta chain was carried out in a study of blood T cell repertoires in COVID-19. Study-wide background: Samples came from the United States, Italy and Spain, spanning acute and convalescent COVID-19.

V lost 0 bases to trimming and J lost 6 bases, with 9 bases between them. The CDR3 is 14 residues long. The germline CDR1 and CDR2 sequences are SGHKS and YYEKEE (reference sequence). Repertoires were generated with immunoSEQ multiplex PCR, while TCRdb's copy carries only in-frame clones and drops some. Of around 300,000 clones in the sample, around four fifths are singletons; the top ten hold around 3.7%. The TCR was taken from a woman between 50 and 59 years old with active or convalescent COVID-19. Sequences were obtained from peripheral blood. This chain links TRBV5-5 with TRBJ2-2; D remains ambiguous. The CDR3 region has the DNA TGTGCCAGCAGCTTGGGATTAGCCCCCGGGGAGCTGTTTTTT. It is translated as CASSLGLAPGELFF.